A selection of T cell receptor beta chains follows, all from one sample in a study of blood T cell repertoires in COVID-19. Produced via immunoSEQ multiplex PCR; TCRdb's table is partial and in-frame only. The sample includes about 97,000 clones, 90% of them seen just once. The sample taken for sequencing was peripheral blood. These receptors all stem from a man aged 60 to 69 with acute or convalescent COVID-19. The CDR3 runs from the conserved cysteine through the conserved F or W. A D gene is named only where the DNA matches it firmly. Clone size appears in some rows only: once, few, many, or a class for an expanded clone.

-	TRBV10-3	-	TRBJ2-3	CAISRSSADTQYF	TGTGCCATCAGCAGATCTAGCGCAGATACGCAGTATTTT
TRBD1	TRBV10-2	once	TRBJ2-2	CATRLRGGTGETGELFF	TGCGCCACCCGCCTTAGGGGAGGGACAGGGGAAACCGGGGAGCTGTTTTTT
TRBD1	TRBV27	-	TRBJ1-6	CASSLAGGVKSPLHF	TGTGCCAGCAGTTTAGCAGGGGGCGTAAAGTCACCCCTCCACTTT
TRBD1	TRBV6-1	-	TRBJ1-1	CASSEMKGAGTEAFF	TGTGCCAGCAGTGAAATGAAGGGGGCTGGCACTGAAGCTTTCTTT
TRBD1	TRBV27	-	TRBJ1-5	CASSSPSDRGSNQPQHF	TGTGCCAGCAGTTCTCCATCGGACAGGGGAAGCAATCAGCCCCAGCATTTT
-	TRBV10-3	-	TRBJ1-2	CAISELPGIGYTF	TGTGCCATCAGTGAGTTGCCAGGGATTGGCTACACCTTC
-	TRBV5-1	-	TRBJ1-1	CASSRTGNTEAFF	TGCGCCAGCAGTCGGACTGGGAACACTGAAGCTTTCTTT
-	TRBV5-5	-	TRBJ1-2	CASSDQGVPYGYTF	TGTGCCAGCAGCGATCAAGGGGTCCCATATGGCTACACCTTC
TRBD1	TRBV5-6	-	TRBJ1-2	CASSRDRTYGYTF	TGTGCCAGCAGCCGGGACAGAACCTATGGCTACACCTTC
-	TRBV6-5	-	TRBJ1-6	CASGNQGYNSPLHF	TGTGCCAGCGGAAACCAGGGGTATAATTCACCCCTCCACTTT
TRBD1	TRBV4-2	-	TRBJ1-4	CASSHAQDRGLNEKLFF	TGTGCCAGCAGCCATGCCCAGGACAGGGGCCTTAATGAAAAACTGTTTTTT
-	TRBV28	-	TRBJ1-2	CASSTTANLNYGYTF	TGTGCCAGCAGTACAACAGCCAATCTAAACTATGGCTACACCTTC
TRBD1	TRBV14	-	TRBJ1-1	CASSQERDSYTEAFF	TGTGCCAGCAGCCAAGAAAGGGACAGCTACACTGAAGCTTTCTTT
TRBD1	TRBV7-9	-	TRBJ2-3	CASSRGDRGTDTQYF	TGTGCCAGCAGCCGCGGGGACAGGGGAACAGATACGCAGTATTTT
TRBD1	TRBV10-1	-	TRBJ2-2	CASSEQGKAGELFF	TGCGCCAGCAGTGAACAGGGGAAGGCCGGGGAGCTGTTTTTT
-	TRBV7-8	-	TRBJ1-1	CASSSRPEKTEAFF	TGTGCCAGCAGCTCTAGGCCAGAGAAAACTGAAGCTTTCTTT
-	TRBV7-8	-	TRBJ2-1	CASSLKEGSYNEQFF	TGTGCCAGCAGCTTAAAGGAGGGCTCCTACAATGAGCAGTTCTTC
TRBD1	TRBV5-4	-	TRBJ1-5	CASSLGPGGGQPQHF	TGTGCCAGCAGCTTGGGGCCAGGGGGCGGGCAGCCCCAGCATTTT
TRBD1	TRBV5-1	-	TRBJ1-2	CASSLIQGAPGGYTF	TGCGCCAGCAGCCTCATACAGGGGGCGCCCGGTGGCTACACCTTC
TRBD1	TRBV7-2	-	TRBJ1-1	CASSPPTGDTTEAFF	TGTGCCAGCAGCCCGCCGACAGGGGATACCACTGAAGCTTTCTTT
TRBD1	TRBV5-1	-	TRBJ2-1	CASSSGQGAWNEQFF	TGCGCCAGCAGCTCGGGACAGGGGGCATGGAATGAGCAGTTCTTC
-	TRBV3-1/TRBV3-2	-	TRBJ2-1	CASSQGQSPYNEQFF	TGTGCCAGCAGCCAAGGCCAGTCGCCCTACAATGAGCAGTTCTTC
-	TRBV5-1	once	TRBJ1-1	CASSLEGSPLGAFF	TGCGCCAGCAGCTTGGAAGGGAGTCCCTTGGGAGCTTTCTTT
-	TRBV6-5	-	TRBJ1-1	CASGQGEVGNTEAFF	TGTGCCAGCGGGCAAGGGGAAGTAGGGAACACTGAAGCTTTCTTT
-	TRBV10-3	-	TRBJ1-5	CAISESVQLSSNQPQHF	TGTGCCATCAGTGAGTCTGTGCAACTGTCTAGCAATCAGCCCCAGCATTTT
TRBD1	TRBV7-9	few	TRBJ2-3	CASSLPIGQGAPSTDTQYF	TGTGCCAGCAGCTTACCCATCGGACAGGGGGCGCCCAGCACAGATACGCAGTATTTT
TRBD2	TRBV18	-	TRBJ2-2	CASSPLPAGGRNTGELFF	TGTGCCAGCTCACCCCTCCCCGCGGGGGGCAGGAACACCGGGGAGCTGTTTTTT
-	TRBV12-3/TRBV12-4	-	TRBJ1-3	CASSFRLPQKRF	TGTGCCAGCAGTTTCCGGCTCCCACAGAAAAGGTTT
TRBD1	TRBV7-2	-	TRBJ1-3	CASSFLDREHSGNTIYF	TGTGCCAGCAGCTTTCTAGACAGGGAACACTCTGGAAACACCATATATTTT
TRBD1	TRBV30	once	TRBJ1-2	CAWNDREGGYTF	TGTGCCTGGAATGACAGGGAAGGTGGCTACACCTTC
TRBD1	TRBV6-5	-	TRBJ2-5	CASSFRGYQETQYF	TGTGCCAGCAGCTTCAGGGGGTACCAAGAGACCCAGTACTTC
-	TRBV7-9	-	TRBJ1-1	CASSPGHQPEAFF	TGTGCCAGCAGCCCGGGACACCAACCTGAAGCTTTCTTT
TRBD1	TRBV3-1/TRBV3-2	-	TRBJ2-5	CASSHRTGAQETQYF	TGTGCCAGCAGCCACAGGACAGGGGCCCAAGAGACCCAGTACTTC
-	TRBV14	-	TRBJ1-3	CASSQAYTIYF	TGTGCCAGCAGCCAAGCGTACACCATATATTTT
-	TRBV12-3/TRBV12-4	-	TRBJ2-7	CAKYRAYEQYF	TGTGCCAAATACAGGGCCTACGAGCAGTACTTC
TRBD1	TRBV19	-	TRBJ2-2	CASSPDRVRTGELFF	TGTGCCAGTAGTCCCGACAGGGTGCGCACCGGGGAGCTGTTTTTT
-	TRBV27	-	TRBJ1-5	CASSRGLDQPQHF	TGTGCCAGCAGCAGGGGTTTGGACCAGCCCCAGCATTTT
TRBD1	TRBV7-2	-	TRBJ2-2	CASSPSTRGQGAGELFF	TGTGCCAGCAGTCCCTCGACCCGGGGACAGGGGGCCGGGGAGCTGTTTTTT
-	TRBV27	-	TRBJ1-6	CASSLSGALINSPLHF	TGTGCCAGCAGTTTATCGGGGGCCCTAATAAATTCACCCCTCCACTTT
TRBD1	TRBV7-6	once	TRBJ2-3	CASSWTGVLTDTQYF	TGTGCCAGCAGCTGGACAGGGGTTCTAACAGATACGCAGTATTTT
-	TRBV19	-	TRBJ1-1	CASSPDSIPHQNEAFF	TGTGCCAGTAGTCCGGACAGTATCCCCCACCAGAATGAAGCTTTCTTT
-	TRBV19	-	TRBJ1-6	CASSKQTNSPLHF	TGTGCCAGTAGTAAGCAAACGAATTCACCCCTCCACTTT
TRBD1	TRBV3-1/TRBV3-2	-	TRBJ1-6	CASSFSSGQGFYSPLHF	TGTGCCAGCAGCTTCTCCTCGGGACAGGGGTTTTATTCACCCCTCCACTTT
TRBD1	TRBV4-2	few	TRBJ1-5	CASSQDWDSNQPQHF	TGTGCCAGCAGCCAAGACTGGGACAGTAATCAGCCCCAGCATTTT
TRBD1	TRBV5-1	-	TRBJ2-7	CASSLAGQKDEQYF	TGCGCCAGCAGCTTGGCGGGACAGAAGGACGAGCAGTACTTC
TRBD2	TRBV5-4	-	TRBJ2-3	CASSPNVLAGPTDTQYF	TGTGCCAGCAGCCCCAACGTACTAGCGGGGCCCACAGATACGCAGTATTTT
TRBD2	TRBV5-1	-	TRBJ2-5	CASSRDPSGGGQETQYF	TGCGCCAGCAGCCGGGATCCTAGCGGGGGAGGCCAAGAGACCCAGTACTTC
-	TRBV6-4	-	TRBJ2-3	CASSDEGGPKDTQYF	TGTGCCAGCAGCGACGAGGGGGGGCCAAAGGATACGCAGTATTTT
TRBD1	TRBV14	-	TRBJ1-1	CASSPWTGENTEAFF	TGTGCCAGCAGCCCCTGGACAGGGGAGAACACTGAAGCTTTCTTT
-	TRBV23-1	-	TRBJ1-1	CASSPDSLNTEAFF	TGCGCCAGCAGTCCCGACAGCTTGAACACTGAAGCTTTCTTT
-	TRBV19	-	TRBJ1-2	CASSTQGGSVGYTF	TGTGCCAGTAGTACACAGGGTGGTTCGGTTGGCTACACCTTC
TRBD2	TRBV5-5	once	TRBJ2-1	CASSFNRDYYNEQFF	TGTGCCAGCAGCTTCAACCGGGACTACTACAATGAGCAGTTCTTC
-	TRBV2	-	TRBJ2-5	CASRMGGMGGAETQYF	TGTGCCAGCAGGATGGGGGGTATGGGAGGAGCAGAGACCCAGTACTTC
TRBD2	TRBV3-1/TRBV3-2	-	TRBJ2-5	CASSHTTSGGRETQYF	TGTGCCAGCAGCCATACGACTAGCGGGGGAAGAGAGACCCAGTACTTC
-	TRBV5-1	-	TRBJ1-1	CASSSRFDTEAFF	TGCGCCAGCAGCTCGCGGTTTGACACTGAAGCTTTCTTT
-	TRBV20-1	-	TRBJ1-1	CSASGGTGNTEAFF	TGCAGTGCTAGTGGCGGGACGGGAAACACTGAAGCTTTCTTT
TRBD1	TRBV7-2	-	TRBJ2-5	CASSFRGETQYF	TGTGCCAGCAGCTTCAGGGGGGAGACCCAGTACTTC
TRBD1	TRBV30	-	TRBJ2-3	CARSDRGIADTQYF	TGTGCCCGGTCCGACAGGGGCATCGCAGATACGCAGTATTTT
-	TRBV18	-	TRBJ2-1	CASSPRQGGDEQFF	TGTGCCAGCTCCCCGCGCCAGGGTGGCGATGAGCAGTTCTTC